The next 11 T cell receptor beta chains were all read from a single sample in a study of identifying expanded T cells in peripheral blood. Generated by immunoSEQ multiplex PCR, the TCRdb table keeps only in-frame clones and is missing some. Among 80,000 or so clones listed, roughly 81% were seen once. The sequenced sample was blood. These TCRs come from a person aged 18 to 75 in good health.

CDR3 nucleotide sequence: TGCAGCGTTACCAGGGGTAATGAAAAACTGTTTTTT. This encodes CSVTRGNEKLFF. The chain links TRBV29-1 to TRBJ1-4; D is perhaps TRBD1 (6 bases). Trimming left V 5 bases short and J 4 bases short, with 8 bases between. CDR1 SQVTM and CDR2 ANQGSEA come from the germline V gene. The CDR3 consists of 12 residues.

The rearrangement uses TRBV7-2 and TRBJ2-1; 9 bases match TRBD2. Germline V gene lookup returns CDR1 SGHTA and CDR2 FQGNSA. This CDR3 has 15 residues. V was pared by 0 bases and J by 7 bases, with 4 bases of the junction left unmatched. DNA of the CDR3: TGTGCCAGCAGCTTAGCTAGCGGGAGAGGAAATGAGCAGTTCTTC. Translating it yields CASSLASGRGNEQFF.

V and J are TRBV5-1 and TRBJ2-7; no clear D gene. The CDR3 covers 13 residues. The germline gives CDR1 SGHRS, CDR2 YFSETQ. The V and J ends lost 2 bases and 5 bases respectively, with 11 bases between them. This CDR3 is CASSLLYLDEQYF. CDR3 bases: TGCGCCAGCAGCTTATTGTACCTAGACGAGCAGTACTTC.

The chain is built from TRBV5-1 and TRBJ2-3; the D is unclear. The V and J ends lost 5 bases and 0 bases respectively, with 10 bases between them. The CDR3 has 14 residues. The germline V gene has CDR1 SGHRS and CDR2 YFSETQ. CDR3 sequence (DNA): TGCGCCAGCAGGACGGGTCCTAGCACAGATACGCAGTATTTT. It encodes CASRTGPSTDTQYF.

This clone showed up just a few times. The rearrangement joins TRBV7-6 to TRBJ2-3; tentatively, D is TRBD1 (6 bases). This CDR3 region has 15 residues. V shed 0 bases and J shed 3 bases, with 10 bases lying between them. CDR1 is SGHVS, CDR2 FNYEAQ, per germline. For the CDR3, the DNA is TGTGCCAGCAGCTTAGCACAGGGTTGGACAGATACGCAGTATTTT. Residues: CASSLAQGWTDTQYF. Using reference TRBV7-6 and TRBJ2-3 for the parts outside the CDR3, the full variable domain is GAGVSQSPRYKVTKRGQDVALRCDPISGHVSLYWYRQALGQGPEFLTYFNYEAQQDKSGLPNDRFSAERPEGSISTLTIQRTEQRDSAMYRCASSLAQGWTDTQYFGPGTRLTVL.

CDR3 sequence reads: CASSGGDYGYTF. CDR3 nucleotides: TGTGCCAGCAGTGGGGGAGATTATGGCTACACCTTC. This chain links TRBV2 with TRBJ1-2; D is uncertain. V lost 4 bases and J lost 5, with 8 bases in between. Germline assignment: CDR1 SNHLY and CDR2 FYNNEI. CDR3 length: 12 amino acids.

The chain couples TRBV4-3 to TRBJ2-1, with 7 bases identical to TRBD1. Germline V gene lookup returns CDR1 LGHNA and CDR2 YSLEER. The ends lost 1 base at V and 2 bases at J; junction bases unmatched: 5. CDR3 length: 16 amino acids. For the CDR3, the DNA is TGCGCCAGCAGCCAAGGGGGGACAGAGCCCTACAATGAGCAGTTCTTC. This codes for CASSQGGTEPYNEQFF.

V and J are TRBV14 and TRBJ2-1, with D hard to call. This CDR3 is 14 amino acids long. The V gene lost 1 base and the J gene lost 2 bases, with 6 bases spanning the gap. CDR1 SGHDN and CDR2 FVKESK come from the germline V gene. CDR3 bases: TGTGCCAGCAGCCAAGTTAGACCCTACAATGAGCAGTTCTTC. Its translation: CASSQVRPYNEQFF.

This clone is a singleton in its sample. The chain carries TRBV4-2 and TRBJ2-6; 7 bases fit TRBD2. There are 19 residues in the CDR3. The trim removed 2 bases at V and 0 bases at J, leaving 10 bases unmatched. The germline V gene encodes CDR1 LGHNA and CDR2 YNFKEQ. DNA of the CDR3: TGTGCCAGCAGCCAATCTAGGCCTAGCGGATTCTCTGGGGCCAACGTCCTGACTTTC. Translation gives CASSQSRPSGFSGANVLTF.

CDR3 region: CASSLGTGDLGEQYF. The CDR3 DNA reads as TGTGCCAGCAGTTTGGGGACAGGGGATCTGGGCGAGCAGTACTTC. This rearrangement joins TRBV27 to TRBJ2-7, with 10 bases fitting TRBD1. With V trimmed by 3 bases and J by 6 bases, 8 bases remained unmatched. Germline CDR1 and CDR2: MNHEY and SMNVEV (reference sequence). The CDR3 spans 15 residues.

V is TRBV6-1 and J is TRBJ1-5, with unresolved D. Germline loops: CDR1 MNHNS, CDR2 SASEGT. The CDR3 runs to 14 residues. V was cut by 4 bases and J by 3 bases, with 10 bases left in between. The CDR3 DNA reads TGTGCCAGCAGTGCCGTTTCCATCAATCAGCCCCAGCATTTT. It is translated as CASSAVSINQPQHF.